This TCR beta chain stems from a study of shared clonotypes between healthy human individuals. The wider study: CD4 naive and CD4 memory each took three plates per donor, while CD8 naive took two and CD8 memory one.

Here immunoSEQ multiplex PCR was the method, and the copy in TCRdb shows in-frame clones only, minus some. The sample lists approximately 1.5 million clones, around 98.5% occurring once. CDR1 is SGDLS, CDR2 YYNGEE, per germline. CDR3 length equals 15 residues. J gave up 4 bases and V 1 base, and 6 bases lay outside the gene matches. Sequencing was performed on naive CD4+ T cells sorted from blood. Sample subset: CD45RA+ positively selected. This chain links TRBV9 with TRBJ2-7, with TRBD1 matching over 9 bases. The source of this sequence is a man aged 30-40 years in good health. The CDR3 sequence: CASSVWGTGLYEQYF. The CDR3 DNA follows: TGTGCCAGCAGCGTATGGGGGACAGGGTTGTACGAGCAGTACTTC.